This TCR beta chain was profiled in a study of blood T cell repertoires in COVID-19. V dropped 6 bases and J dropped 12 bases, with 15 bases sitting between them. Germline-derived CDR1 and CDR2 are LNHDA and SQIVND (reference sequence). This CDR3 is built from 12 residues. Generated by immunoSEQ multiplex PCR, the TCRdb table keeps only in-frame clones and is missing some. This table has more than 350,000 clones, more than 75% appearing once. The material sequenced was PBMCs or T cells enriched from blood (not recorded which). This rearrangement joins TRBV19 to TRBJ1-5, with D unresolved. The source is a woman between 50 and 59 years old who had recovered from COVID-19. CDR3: CASSPGDGNQHF. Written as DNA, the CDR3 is TGTGCCAGTAGCCCGGGAGACGGGAACCAGCATTTT.